This note documents a single T cell receptor (beta chain) sequence. Authors' processing steps: The authors estimated nucleated cell counts from reference gene primer amplification. The protocol was immunoSEQ multiplex PCR, while the TCRdb copy is restricted to in-frame clones and leaves out a portion. V, J and clone size are those of that table, while D and trimming were read from the DNA. The sample records around 380,000 clones, approximately 87% being singletons. The data were obtained in a study of blood T cell repertoires in COVID-19. Background on the study: Acute and convalescent COVID-19 samples came from the United States, Italy and Spain. T cells, B-cell-depleted T cells, or PBMCs supplied cDNA or gDNA.

V dropped 1 base and J dropped 7; count of bases not matched to a gene: 7. CDR3 size: 15 residues. Germline lookup yields CDR1 KGHSH and CDR2 LQKENI. Across roughly 25 US areas, participants ranged in age from about 18 to 100 years. Specimen: PBMCs or T cells enriched from blood (not recorded which). This TCR was sampled from a man in his thirties or forties who had recovered from COVID-19. The chain combines TRBV18 with TRBJ1-5; 7 bases map to TRBD1. The CDR3 protein is CASSPRRGTEQPQHF. CDR3 DNA: TGTGCCAGCTCACCACGACGGGGGACAGAGCAGCCCCAGCATTTT.